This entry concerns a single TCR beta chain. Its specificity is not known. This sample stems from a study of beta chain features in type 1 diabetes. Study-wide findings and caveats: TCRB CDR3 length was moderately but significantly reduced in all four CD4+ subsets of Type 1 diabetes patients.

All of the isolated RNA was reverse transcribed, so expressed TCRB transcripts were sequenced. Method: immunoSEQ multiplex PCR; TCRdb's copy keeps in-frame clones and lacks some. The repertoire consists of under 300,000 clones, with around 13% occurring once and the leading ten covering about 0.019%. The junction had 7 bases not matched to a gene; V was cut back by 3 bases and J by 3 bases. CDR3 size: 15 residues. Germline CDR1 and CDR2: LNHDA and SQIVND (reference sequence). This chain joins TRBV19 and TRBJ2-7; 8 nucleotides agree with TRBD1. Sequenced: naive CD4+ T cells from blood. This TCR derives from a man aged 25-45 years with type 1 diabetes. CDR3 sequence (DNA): TGTGCCAGTAGTATGACAGGGGTAGGCTTCTACGAGCAGTACTTC. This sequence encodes CASSMTGVGFYEQYF.